Sequencing of this TCR beta chain was carried out in a study of T cell changes during pregnancy in multiple sclerosis. Germline assignment: CDR1 KGHSH and CDR2 LQKENI. V was shortened by 3 bases and J by 8 bases, with 13 bases between the two germline ends. The CDR3 runs 14 residues. Libraries were prepared by immunoSEQ multiplex PCR; TCRdb keeps only in-frame clonotypes and omits some of them. The data show around 70,000 clones, more than 90% seen once. The TCR sequence derives from a female donor in good health, enrolled as a control in a pregnancy study. Material: peripheral blood, obtained in the second trimester of pregnancy. This chain joins TRBV18 and TRBJ1-4, with a weak D call TRBD1 (5 bases). CDR3 protein: CASSPLDQGEKLFF. CDR3 bases: TGTGCCAGCTCACCTCTCGACCAGGGAGAAAAACTGTTTTTT.